This T cell receptor beta chain originates from a study of T cells after yellow fever vaccination. Study-level information: Fractions of low cell number were prepared using SMART-Seq v4 Ultra Low Input.

Germline assignment: CDR1 SGHNT and CDR2 YYREEE (reference sequence). This CDR3 has 14 amino acids. V was clipped by 4 bases and J by 8 bases, with 16 bases between them. Study-level results: Although the secondary response was weaker, it peaked faster, at day 5 versus 15.

TCR cDNA was made by 5'RACE template switching, adding a universal primer site and UMIs. TCRdb ran MiXCR on the 5' RACE reads and lists one entry per CDR3 protein. The data contain about 74,000 distinct CDR3 sequences, approximately 6.5% of them singletons. This clonotype was found a few times. Its antigen is unknown. The V call is TRBV5-4, the J call TRBJ2-1; possible D gene TRBD2, 7 bases. The TCR originated in a man between 18 and 29 years old who received the YFV17D yellow fever vaccine. Specimen: CD8+ T cells sorted from PBMCs, collected 5 to 6 days after the first yellow fever vaccination. CDR3 in DNA: TGTGCCAGCAGCAGAGGGGGGGAGCCACATGAGCAGTTCTTC. It encodes CASSRGGEPHEQFF.